This T cell receptor (beta chain) was profiled in a study of shared clonotypes between healthy human individuals. Study details: CD4 naive cells filled three plates per donor, CD4 memory three, CD8 naive two and CD8 memory one.

The CD8 memory fraction combined CD45RO+ cells with TemRA cells (CCR7-negative CD45RA+). Points from the study as a whole: As a rule, naive subsets had a larger estimated richness than memory subsets.

Measured with immunoSEQ multiplex PCR; TCRdb has only the in-frame clones, and not every one. The table shows approximately 710,000 clones, with about 92% occurring only once. Unmatched junction bases numbered 18, after V lost 0 bases and J lost 9 bases. In germline, CDR1 is LGHNA, CDR2 YNFKEQ. This CDR3 has 19 residues. On this clone: The antigen is unknown.

The clonotype was recovered from a man in his late teens or twenties in good health. Some clones in this sample may be carry-over from other donors' samples. The gene calls are TRBV4-2 and TRBJ2-1; 9 positions agree with TRBD2. The material sequenced was memory CD8+ T cells from PBMCs. Stated subset: CD45RO+ cells pooled with CCR7-negative TemRA cells. Here the CDR3 DNA reads TGTGCCAGCAGCCAAGATGAGTCGTGGCGGGAGGGCCGTTTCGGTGAGCAGTTCTTC. This encodes CASSQDESWREGRFGEQFF.